This T cell receptor beta chain was found in a study of radiotherapy plus CTLA-4 blockade in lung cancer (dated by TCRdb to 2016 to 2018). In terms of the full investigation: Among enrolled patients, under 20% had an objective response and approximately 30% reached disease control.

Points the paper makes about the study in general: The strongest predictors of response, as reported, were early dynamic changes in blood T cell clones along with a rise in serum interferon-beta after radiation. After treatment with radiotherapy and ipilimumab, TCR clones that originated in tumors expanded in peripheral blood.

Libraries were made using the immunoSEQ multiplex PCR assay. The table comes from immuneACCESS by way of TCRdb, which keeps in-frame sequences with V and J called. Part of the clones is missing from these tables; in studies checked, under half for an unresolved V gene and the rest for unknown reasons. The sample table holds about 60,000 clones, of which around 69% were seen once. The ten largest clones add up to about 3% of the sample. In the case of this clone: The antigen it recognizes is unknown. No base qualities exist here, and no much larger clone lies one base off it.

The CDR3 goes from the cysteine to the phenylalanine over 14 residues. Kept here is only the CDR3 DNA, which spans 42 bases and is read in frame from base 1. V and J are truncated by 0 bases and 4 bases respectively, leaving an intervening sequence of 8 bases. Taken from the germline V gene, the CDR1 and CDR2 loops are SNHLY and FYNNEI. Focal radiation therapy combined with CTLA-4 blockade (ipilimumab) was tested in patients with chemo-refractory metastatic non-small-cell lung cancer. Recombination connected TRBV2 to TRBJ2-3, with no confident D gene call. The TCR originated in a human donor with non-small cell lung cancer who had a complete response to radiotherapy plus ipilimumab. The sample consisted of peripheral blood, taken from a patient treated with radiotherapy plus ipilimumab. Here is the DNA: TGTGCCAGCAGTGAAGCGAGGAACCCAGATACGCAGTATTTT. Its protein reads: CASSEARNPDTQYF. Extended through the reference TRBV2 and TRBJ2-3 proteins, this CDR3 yields the full variable domain: EPEVTQTPSHQVTQMGQEVILRCVPISNHLYFYWYRQILGQKVEFLVSFYNNEISEKSEIFDDQFSVERPDGSNFTLKIRSTKLEDSAMYFCASSEARNPDTQYFGPGTRLTVL.